Here is one TCR beta chain with its context. The antigen is unknown. TCR beta CDR3 sequences were amplified from RNA transcripts. The HTBI set primed first-round TCR CDR3 RT-PCR. MiXCR, applied by TCRdb to the multiplex PCR reads, yields one record per CDR3 protein. The top ten clones hold 28% of a sample with a few hundred thousand distinct CDR3 sequences, approximately 14% of them seen once. The data originate from a study of T cells in Graves' hyperthyroidism and ophthalmopathy. The study's findings and limits: Most clonotypes that expanded in the thyroid above 0.001 also showed up in blood.

Exclusion followed for patients with uncontrolled infection, other autoimmune disease, pregnancy or lactation. Thyroid ultrasound and orbital computed tomography, with clinical symptoms and serum thyroxine and TRAb, informed diagnoses. First hyperthyroidism diagnosis is when the blood sample was obtained, before any ophthalmopathy symptoms. This receptor was obtained from a woman younger than 30 with Graves' hyperthyroidism that later progressed to Graves' ophthalmopathy. Sequencing input: blood.

This CDR3 reads CASSLGLATLANEQFF. The CDR3 nucleotides read TGTGCCAGCAGCTTGGGGCTAGCGACACTAGCCAATGAGCAGTTCTTC. The chain recombines TRBV5-4 with TRBJ2-1; D might be TRBD2 (6 bases). The CDR3 extends over 16 amino acids. Trimming took 0 bases from V and 6 from J, leaving 16 bases between them. Germline lookup yields CDR1 SGHNT and CDR2 YYREEE (reference sequence).